Below are 9 T cell receptor beta chains sequenced from a single sample in a study of CD8 T cells in ankylosing spondylitis. Using its own MiXCR run on the 5' RACE reads, TCRdb lists one record per CDR3 protein. The table lists 200,000 or so distinct CDR3 sequences, under 30% of them singletons, with 5% to 7.5% in the top ten. What was sequenced was blood, either unsorted or a sorted T cell fraction (not recorded which). The receptors were gathered from a male donor with ankylosing spondylitis or in good health (not recorded which).

This clonotype was recorded at least ten times. The rearrangement joins TRBV9 to TRBJ2-3; D is possibly TRBD1 (5 bases). The CDR3 covers 16 residues. The V gene lost 0 bases and the J gene lost 2 bases, with 13 bases spanning the gap. Per germline, CDR1 SGDLS and CDR2 YYNGEE. The CDR3 coding sequence is TGTGCCAGCAGCGTAGGGGCAGGGATTTACACAGATACGCAGTATTTT. Its translation: CASSVGAGIYTDTQYF.

This clonotype showed up many times. This chain links TRBV6-1 with TRBJ2-1, with TRBD2 matching 10 bases. Germline V gene sequence: CDR1 MNHNS, CDR2 SASEGT. With 6 bases clipped from V and 0 bases from J, the junction kept 8 bases outside the gene matches. This CDR3 is 17 amino acids long. In nucleotides, the CDR3 is TGTGCCAGCAGCCCGAGCGGGAGGGCAAGCTCCTACAATGAGCAGTTCTTC. It encodes CASSPSGRASSYNEQFF.

This clonotype was found many times. The gene calls are TRBV20-1 and TRBJ2-4; D unclear. The CDR3 is 11 amino acids. Germline V gene lookup returns CDR1 DFQATT and CDR2 SNEGSKA (reference sequence). The V end lost 6 bases, the J end lost 3 bases, and 6 bases lay between the germline ends. CDR3 loop: CSARVKNIQYF. The CDR3 nucleotides read TGCAGTGCCCGGGTCAAAAACATTCAGTACTTC.

This clonotype came up many times. The V gene is TRBV5-1, the J gene TRBJ1-5, with D uncertain. V lost 1 base and J lost 0, with 8 bases in between. The germline gives CDR1 SGHRS, CDR2 YFSETQ. The CDR3 extends over 15 amino acids. The chain's CDR3 is CASSLTADSNQPQHF. As DNA, the CDR3 is TGCGCCAGCAGCTTGACAGCTGATAGCAATCAGCCCCAGCATTTT.

This clonotype was detected ten times or more. The chain couples TRBV5-6 to TRBJ2-7; 12 nucleotides line up with TRBD2. Unmatched junction bases numbered 7, after V lost 4 bases and J lost 5 bases. Germline loops: CDR1 SGHDT, CDR2 YYEEEE. The CDR3 spans 15 residues. The CDR3 here is CASSPGTSGSHEQYF. DNA of the CDR3: TGTGCCAGCAGCCCAGGGACTAGCGGGTCCCACGAGCAGTACTTC. The entire variable domain, with the rest obtained from reference TRBV5-6 and TRBJ2-7, is as follows: DAGVTQSPTHLIKTRGQQVTLRCSPKSGHDTVSWYQQALGQGPQFIFQYYEEEERQRGNFPDRFSGHQFPNYSSELNVNALLLGDSALYLCASSPGTSGSHEQYFGPGTRLTVT.

This clonotype was observed at least ten times. This sequence joins TRBV12-3 or TRBV12-4 and TRBJ1-3, with D possibly being TRBD1 (5 bases). The CDR3 has 14 residues. Trimming stripped 5 bases from V and 0 bases from J, with 8 bases between. The CDR3 here is CASSPRVSGNTIYF. CDR3 in DNA: TGTGCCAGCAGTCCCAGGGTCTCTGGAAACACCATATATTTT.

This sequence joins TRBV5-1 and TRBJ2-7; TRBD2 matches at 7 bases. The V and J ends lost 0 bases and 3 bases, in that order; junction bases with no gene match: 6. CDR1 and CDR2 (germline): SGHRS, YFSETQ. The CDR3 runs to 15 residues. The CDR3 DNA is TGCGCCAGCAGCTTGGGCGGGAGAGGGAGCTACGAGCAGTACTTC. Its protein product is CASSLGGRGSYEQYF.

This clonotype was seen at least ten times. The rearrangement uses TRBV7-9 and TRBJ1-2; D remains unclear. The length of the CDR3 is 14 residues. V was pared by 5 bases and J by 1 base, with 11 bases between. The germline V gene has CDR1 SEHNR and CDR2 FQNEAQ (reference sequence). CDR3: CASSPWGRNYGYTF. The CDR3 DNA reads TGTGCCAGCAGCCCTTGGGGTCGTAACTATGGCTACACCTTC. The full variable domain, in which reference TRBV7-9 and TRBJ1-2 provide the parts outside the CDR3, is DTGVSQNPRHKITKRGQNVTFRCDPISEHNRLYWYRQTLGQGPEFLTYFQNEAQLEKSRLLSDRFSAERPKGSFSTLEIQRTEQGDSAMYLCASSPWGRNYGYTFGSGTRLTVV.

This clonotype was detected ten times or more. The chain recombines TRBV28 with TRBJ2-3; D is ambiguous. The V end was cut by 2 bases, the J end by 11 bases, with 8 bases between. Germline CDR1 and CDR2: MDHEN and SYDVKM. CDR3 length: 11 residues. The CDR3 DNA is TGTGCCAGCAGTTTACCCATGAAGCAGTATTTT. Translated, it gives CASSLPMKQYF. The variable domain in full, with the rest retrieved from reference TRBV28 and TRBJ2-3, is DVKVTQSSRYLVKRTGEKVFLECVQDMDHENMFWYRQDPGLGLRLIYFSYDVKMKEKGDIPEGYSVSREKKERFSLILESASTNQTSMYLCASSLPMKQYFGPGTRLTVL.